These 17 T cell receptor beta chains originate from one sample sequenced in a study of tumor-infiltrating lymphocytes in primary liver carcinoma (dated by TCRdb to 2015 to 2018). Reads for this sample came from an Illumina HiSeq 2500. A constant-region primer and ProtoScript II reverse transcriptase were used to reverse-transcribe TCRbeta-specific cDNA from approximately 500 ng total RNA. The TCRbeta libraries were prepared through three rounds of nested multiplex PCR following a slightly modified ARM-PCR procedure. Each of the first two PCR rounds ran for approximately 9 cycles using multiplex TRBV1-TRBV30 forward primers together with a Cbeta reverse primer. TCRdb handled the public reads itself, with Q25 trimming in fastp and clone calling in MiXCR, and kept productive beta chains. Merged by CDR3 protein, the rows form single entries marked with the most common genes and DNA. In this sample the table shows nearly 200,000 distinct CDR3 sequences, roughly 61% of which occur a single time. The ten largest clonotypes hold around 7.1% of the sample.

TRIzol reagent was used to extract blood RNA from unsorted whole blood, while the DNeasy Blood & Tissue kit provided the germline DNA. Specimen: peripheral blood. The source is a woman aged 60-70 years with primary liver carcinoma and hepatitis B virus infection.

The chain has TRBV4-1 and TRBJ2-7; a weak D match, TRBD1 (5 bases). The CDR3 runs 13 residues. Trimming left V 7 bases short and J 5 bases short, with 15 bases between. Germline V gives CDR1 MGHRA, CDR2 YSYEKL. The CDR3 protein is CASKGNGRHEQYF. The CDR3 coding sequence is TGCGCCAGCAAGGGGAACGGCCGCCACGAGCAGTACTTC.

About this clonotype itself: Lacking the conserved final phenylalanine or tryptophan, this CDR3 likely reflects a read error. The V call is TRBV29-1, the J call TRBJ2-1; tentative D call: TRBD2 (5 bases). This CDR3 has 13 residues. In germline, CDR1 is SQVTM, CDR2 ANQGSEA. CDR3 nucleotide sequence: TGCAGCGTTGGGGTAGCGTCCTACAGTGAGCAGTTCCTC. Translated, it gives CSVGVASYSEQFL.

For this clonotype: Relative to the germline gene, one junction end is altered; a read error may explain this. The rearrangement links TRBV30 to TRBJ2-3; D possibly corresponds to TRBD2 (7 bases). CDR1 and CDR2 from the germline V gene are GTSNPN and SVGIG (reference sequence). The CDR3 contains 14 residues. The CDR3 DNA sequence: TGTGCCTGGAGTTCCAGAGGGGGGGCAGATATGCAGTATTTT. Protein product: CAWSSRGGADMQYF.

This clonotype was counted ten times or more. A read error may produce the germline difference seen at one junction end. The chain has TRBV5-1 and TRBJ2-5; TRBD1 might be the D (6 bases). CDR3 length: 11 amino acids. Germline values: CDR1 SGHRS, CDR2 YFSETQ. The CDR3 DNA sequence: TGTGCCAGCAGCCAGGGGGAGACCCAGTACTTC. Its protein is CASSQGETQYF.

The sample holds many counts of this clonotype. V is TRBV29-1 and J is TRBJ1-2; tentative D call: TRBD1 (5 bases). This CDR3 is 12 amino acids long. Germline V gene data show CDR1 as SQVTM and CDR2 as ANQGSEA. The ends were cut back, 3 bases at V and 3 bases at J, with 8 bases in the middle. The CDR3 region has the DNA TGCAGCGTTGAGCGGGACCACTATGGCTACACCTTC. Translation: CSVERDHYGYTF.

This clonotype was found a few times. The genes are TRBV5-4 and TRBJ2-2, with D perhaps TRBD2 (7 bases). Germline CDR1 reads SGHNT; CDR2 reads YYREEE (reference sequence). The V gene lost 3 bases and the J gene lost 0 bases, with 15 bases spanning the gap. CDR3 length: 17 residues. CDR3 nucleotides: TGTGCCAGCAGCTCCCCGGGGGGACATACGAACACCGGGGAGCTGTTTTTT. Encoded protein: CASSSPGGHTNTGELFF.

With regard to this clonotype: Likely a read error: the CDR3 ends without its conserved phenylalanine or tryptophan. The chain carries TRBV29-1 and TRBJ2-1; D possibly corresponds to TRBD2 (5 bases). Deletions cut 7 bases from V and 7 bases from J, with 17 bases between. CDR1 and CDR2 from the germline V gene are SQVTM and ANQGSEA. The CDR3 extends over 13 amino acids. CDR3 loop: CSAQWRSGNEQFI. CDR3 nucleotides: TGCAGCGCCCAGTGGAGGAGTGGGAATGAGCAGTTCATC.

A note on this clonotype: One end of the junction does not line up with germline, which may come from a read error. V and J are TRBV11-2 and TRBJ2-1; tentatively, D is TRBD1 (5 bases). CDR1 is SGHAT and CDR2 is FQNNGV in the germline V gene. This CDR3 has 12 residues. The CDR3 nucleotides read TGTGTCAGCAGCCCCGACTCGGTGGGGCAATTCTTC. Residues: CVSSPDSVGQFF.

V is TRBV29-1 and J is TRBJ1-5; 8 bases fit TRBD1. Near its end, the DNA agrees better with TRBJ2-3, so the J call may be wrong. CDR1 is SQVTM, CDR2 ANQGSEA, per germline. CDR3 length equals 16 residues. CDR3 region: CSVGGQGANSNQPQYF. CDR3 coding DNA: TGCAGCGTTGGGGGGCAGGGGGCGAATAGCAATCAGCCCCAGTATTTT.

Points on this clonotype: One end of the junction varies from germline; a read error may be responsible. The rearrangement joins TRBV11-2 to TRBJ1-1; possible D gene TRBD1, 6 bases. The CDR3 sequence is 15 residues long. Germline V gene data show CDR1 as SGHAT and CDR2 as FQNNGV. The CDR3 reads CANSGQTGSPTEALF. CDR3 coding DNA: TGTGCCAACAGCGGTCAAACAGGGAGTCCCACTGAAGCCCTCTTT. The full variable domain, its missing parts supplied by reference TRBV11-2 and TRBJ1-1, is EAGVAQSPRYKIIEKRQSVAFWCNPISGHATLYWYQQILGQGPKLLIQFQNNGVVDDSQLPKDRFSAERLKGVDSTLKIQPAKLEDSAVYLCANSGQTGSPTEALFGQGTRLTVV.

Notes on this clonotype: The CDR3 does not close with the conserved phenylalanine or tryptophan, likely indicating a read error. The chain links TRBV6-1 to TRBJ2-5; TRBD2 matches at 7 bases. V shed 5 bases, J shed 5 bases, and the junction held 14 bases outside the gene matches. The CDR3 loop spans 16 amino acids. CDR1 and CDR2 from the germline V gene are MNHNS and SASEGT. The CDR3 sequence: CASSRGEGSDSETQYY. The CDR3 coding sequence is TGTGCCAGCAGTCGGGGGGAGGGGAGTGATTCGGAGACCCAGTACTAC.

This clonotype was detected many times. The CDR3 reads CASSLAPRGRNNEKLFF. The CDR3 nucleotides are TGTGCCAGCAGCTTAGCACCCCGGGGGCGTAATAATGAAAAACTGTTTTTT. The chain couples TRBV7-8 to TRBJ1-4, with a possible D match to TRBD1 (6 bases). The CDR3 loop spans 17 amino acids. Germline V lookup: CDR1 SGHVS, CDR2 FQNEAQ. The V end lost 0 bases, the J end lost 4 bases, and 15 bases lay between the germline ends.

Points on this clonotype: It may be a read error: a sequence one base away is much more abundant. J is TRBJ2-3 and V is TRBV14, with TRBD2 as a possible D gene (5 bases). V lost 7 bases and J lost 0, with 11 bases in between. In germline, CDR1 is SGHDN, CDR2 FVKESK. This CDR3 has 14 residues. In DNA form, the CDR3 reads TGTGCCAGCAACCACGGCGGGAGCACAGATACGCAGTATTTT. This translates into CASNHGGSTDTQYF.

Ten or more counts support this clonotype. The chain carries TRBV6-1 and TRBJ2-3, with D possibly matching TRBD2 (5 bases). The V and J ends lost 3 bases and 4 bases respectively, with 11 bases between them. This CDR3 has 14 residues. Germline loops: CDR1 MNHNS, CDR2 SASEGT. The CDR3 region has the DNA TGTGCCAGCAGTGAGTCAGGCGGGCCAGATACGCAGTATTTT. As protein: CASSESGGPDTQYF.

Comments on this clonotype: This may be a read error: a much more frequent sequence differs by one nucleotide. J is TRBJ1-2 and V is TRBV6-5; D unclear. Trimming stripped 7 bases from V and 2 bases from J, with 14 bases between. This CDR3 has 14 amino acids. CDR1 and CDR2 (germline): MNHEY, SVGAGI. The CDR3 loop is CASIPIGENYGYTF. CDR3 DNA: TGTGCCAGCATACCTATCGGGGAAAACTATGGCTACACCTTC.

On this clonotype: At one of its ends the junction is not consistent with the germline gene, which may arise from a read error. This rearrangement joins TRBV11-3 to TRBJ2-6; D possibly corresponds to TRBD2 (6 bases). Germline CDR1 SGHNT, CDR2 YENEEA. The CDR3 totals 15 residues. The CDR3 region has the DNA TGTACCAGCAACCCGGAGTCGGGCGGGGCCGACGTCCTGACTTTC. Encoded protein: CTSNPESGGADVLTF.

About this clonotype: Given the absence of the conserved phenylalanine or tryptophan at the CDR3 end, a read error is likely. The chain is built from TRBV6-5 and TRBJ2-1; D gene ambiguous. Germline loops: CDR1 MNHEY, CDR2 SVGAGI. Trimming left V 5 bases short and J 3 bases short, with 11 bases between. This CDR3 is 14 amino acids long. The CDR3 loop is CASSHQDVYNEQFI. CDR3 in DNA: TGTGCCAGCAGTCACCAGGACGTCTACAATGAGCAGTTCATC.